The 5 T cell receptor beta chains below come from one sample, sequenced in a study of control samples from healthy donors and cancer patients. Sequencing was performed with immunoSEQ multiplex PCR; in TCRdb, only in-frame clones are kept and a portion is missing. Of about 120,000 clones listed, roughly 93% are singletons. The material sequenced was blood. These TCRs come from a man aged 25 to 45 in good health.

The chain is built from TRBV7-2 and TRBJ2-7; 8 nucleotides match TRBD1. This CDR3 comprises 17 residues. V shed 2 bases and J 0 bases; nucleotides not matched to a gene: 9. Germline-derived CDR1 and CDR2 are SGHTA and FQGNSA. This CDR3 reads CASSLYRDRRYSYEQYF. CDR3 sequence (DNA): TGTGCCAGCAGCTTATATCGGGACAGGCGCTACTCCTACGAGCAGTACTTC.

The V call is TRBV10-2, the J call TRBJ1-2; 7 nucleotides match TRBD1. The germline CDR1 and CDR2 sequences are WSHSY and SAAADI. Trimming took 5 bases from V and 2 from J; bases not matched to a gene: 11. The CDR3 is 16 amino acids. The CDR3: CASSRDRAGGNYGYTF. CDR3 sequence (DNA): TGCGCCAGCAGTCGAGACAGGGCCGGGGGAAACTATGGCTACACCTTC.

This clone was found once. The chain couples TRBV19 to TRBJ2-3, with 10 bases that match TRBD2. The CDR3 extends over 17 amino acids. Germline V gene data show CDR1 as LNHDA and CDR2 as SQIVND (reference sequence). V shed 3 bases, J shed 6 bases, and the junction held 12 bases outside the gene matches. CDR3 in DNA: TGTGCCAGTAGTATCGGGCTAGCGGGGGTCCTTGGTGATACGCAGTATTTT. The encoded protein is CASSIGLAGVLGDTQYF.

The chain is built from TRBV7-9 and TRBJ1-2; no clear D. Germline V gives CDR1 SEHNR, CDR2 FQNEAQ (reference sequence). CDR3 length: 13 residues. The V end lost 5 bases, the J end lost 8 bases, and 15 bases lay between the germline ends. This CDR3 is CASSPVDPRGYTF. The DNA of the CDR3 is TGTGCCAGCAGCCCCGTTGACCCACGGGGCTACACCTTC.

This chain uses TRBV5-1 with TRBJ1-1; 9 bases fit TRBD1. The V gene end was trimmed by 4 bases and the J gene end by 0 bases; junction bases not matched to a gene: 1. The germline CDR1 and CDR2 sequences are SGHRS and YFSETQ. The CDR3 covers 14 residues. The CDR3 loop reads CASSRTGVNTEAFF. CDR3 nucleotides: TGCGCCAGCAGCAGGACAGGGGTGAACACTGAAGCTTTCTTT.